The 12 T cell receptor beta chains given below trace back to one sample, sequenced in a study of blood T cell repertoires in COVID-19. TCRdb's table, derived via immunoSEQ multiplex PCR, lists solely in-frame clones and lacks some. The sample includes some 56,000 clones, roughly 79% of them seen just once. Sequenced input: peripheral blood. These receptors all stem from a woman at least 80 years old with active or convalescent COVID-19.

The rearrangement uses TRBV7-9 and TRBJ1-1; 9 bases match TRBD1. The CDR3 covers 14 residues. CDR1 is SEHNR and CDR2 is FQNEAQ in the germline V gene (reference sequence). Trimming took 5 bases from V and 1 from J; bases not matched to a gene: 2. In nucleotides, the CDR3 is TGTGCCAGCAGCCCGACAGGGGGGAACACTGAAGCTTTCTTT. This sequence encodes CASSPTGGNTEAFF.

As DNA, the CDR3 is TGTGCCAGTAGGCCCAGTGGACAGGGGGCCGGGGAGCTGTTTTTT. It codes for CASRPSGQGAGELFF. The chain has TRBV19 and TRBJ2-2; 10 bases agree with TRBD1. Germline V gene data show CDR1 as LNHDA and CDR2 as SQIVND (reference sequence). The CDR3 sequence is 15 residues long. V lost 6 bases to trimming and J lost 6 bases; unmatched junction nucleotides: 7.

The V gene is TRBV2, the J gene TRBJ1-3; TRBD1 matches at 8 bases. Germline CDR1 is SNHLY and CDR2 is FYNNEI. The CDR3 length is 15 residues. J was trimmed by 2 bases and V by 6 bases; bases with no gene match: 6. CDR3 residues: CASSGQGSAGNTIYF. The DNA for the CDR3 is TGTGCCAGCAGCGGACAGGGTTCGGCTGGAAACACCATATATTTT.

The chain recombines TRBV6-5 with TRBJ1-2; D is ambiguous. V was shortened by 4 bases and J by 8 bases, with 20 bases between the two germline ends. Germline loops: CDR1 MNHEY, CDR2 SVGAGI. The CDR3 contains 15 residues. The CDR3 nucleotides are TGTGCCAGCAGTTCCCAGACTTCCCTCTCTGGAGGCTACACCTTC. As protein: CASSSQTSLSGGYTF.

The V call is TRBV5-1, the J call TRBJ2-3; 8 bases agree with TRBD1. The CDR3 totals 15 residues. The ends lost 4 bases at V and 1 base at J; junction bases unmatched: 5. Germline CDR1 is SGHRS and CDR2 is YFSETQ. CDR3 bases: TGCGCCAGCAGCCCGTGGGGACAGGGCACAGATACGCAGTATTTT. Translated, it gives CASSPWGQGTDTQYF.

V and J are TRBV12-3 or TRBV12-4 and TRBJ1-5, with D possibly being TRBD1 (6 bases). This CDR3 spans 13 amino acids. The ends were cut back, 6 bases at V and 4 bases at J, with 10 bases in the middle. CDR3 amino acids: CASRVQGNQPQHF. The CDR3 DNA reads TGTGCCAGCAGGGTCCAGGGGAATCAGCCCCAGCATTTT.

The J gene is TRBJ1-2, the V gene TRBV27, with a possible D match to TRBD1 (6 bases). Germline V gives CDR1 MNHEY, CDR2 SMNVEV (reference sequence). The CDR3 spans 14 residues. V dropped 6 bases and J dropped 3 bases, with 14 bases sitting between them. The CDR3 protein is CASRRGGADYGYTF. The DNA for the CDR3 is TGTGCCAGCAGACGAGGGGGGGCCGACTATGGCTACACCTTC.

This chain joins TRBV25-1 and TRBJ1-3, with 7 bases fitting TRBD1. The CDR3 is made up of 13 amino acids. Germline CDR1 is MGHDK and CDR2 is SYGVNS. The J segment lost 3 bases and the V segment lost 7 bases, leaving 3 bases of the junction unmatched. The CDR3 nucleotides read TGTGCCAGCAATAACAGGGGTGGAAACACCATATATTTT. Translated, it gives CASNNRGGNTIYF. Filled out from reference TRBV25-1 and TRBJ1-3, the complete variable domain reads EADIYQTPRYLVIGTGKKITLECSQTMGHDKMYWYQQDPGMELHLIHYSYGVNSTEKGDLSSESTVSRIRTEHFPLTLESARPSHTSQYLCASNNRGGNTIYFGEGSWLTVV.

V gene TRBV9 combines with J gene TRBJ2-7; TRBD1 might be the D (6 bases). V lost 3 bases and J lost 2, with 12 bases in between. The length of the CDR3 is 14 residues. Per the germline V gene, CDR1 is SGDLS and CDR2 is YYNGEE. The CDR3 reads CASSATGFTYEQYF. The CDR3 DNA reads TGTGCCAGCAGCGCCACAGGGTTCACCTACGAGCAGTACTTC.

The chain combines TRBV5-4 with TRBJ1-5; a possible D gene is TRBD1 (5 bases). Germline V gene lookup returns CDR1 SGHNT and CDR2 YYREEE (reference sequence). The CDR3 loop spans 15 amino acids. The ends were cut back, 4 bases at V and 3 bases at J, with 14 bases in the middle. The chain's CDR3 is CASSRGGGDNQPQHF. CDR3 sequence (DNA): TGTGCCAGCAGCCGCGGGGGGGGAGACAATCAGCCCCAGCATTTT.

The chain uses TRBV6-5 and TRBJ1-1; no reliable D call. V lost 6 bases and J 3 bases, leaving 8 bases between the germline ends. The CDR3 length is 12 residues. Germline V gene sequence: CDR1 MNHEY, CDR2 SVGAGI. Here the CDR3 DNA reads TGTGCCAGCAGCCTATTCGACACTGAAGCTTTCTTT. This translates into CASSLFDTEAFF.

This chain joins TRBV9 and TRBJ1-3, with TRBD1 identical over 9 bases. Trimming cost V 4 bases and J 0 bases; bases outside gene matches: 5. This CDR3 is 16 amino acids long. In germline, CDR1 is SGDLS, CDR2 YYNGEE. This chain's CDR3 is CASSTGQGFSGNTIYF. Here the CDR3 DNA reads TGTGCCAGCAGCACGGGACAGGGTTTCTCTGGAAACACCATATATTTT.